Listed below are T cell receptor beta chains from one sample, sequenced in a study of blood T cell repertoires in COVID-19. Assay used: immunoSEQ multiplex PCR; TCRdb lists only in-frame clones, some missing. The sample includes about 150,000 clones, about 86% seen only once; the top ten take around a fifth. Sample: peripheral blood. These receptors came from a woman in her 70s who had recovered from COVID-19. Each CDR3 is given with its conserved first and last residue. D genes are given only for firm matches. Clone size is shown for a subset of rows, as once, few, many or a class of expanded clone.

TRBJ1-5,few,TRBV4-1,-,TGCGCCAGCAGCCAAGATCCGGGGGGGGATCAGCCCCAGCATTTT,CASSQDPGGDQPQHF
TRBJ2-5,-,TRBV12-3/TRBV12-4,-,TGTGCCAGCAGTCCCCTATCGTTGGAGACCCAGTACTTC,CASSPLSLETQYF
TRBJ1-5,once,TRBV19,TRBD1,TGTGCCAGTAGTACCCAAACAGGGGGCGGTCAGCCCCAGCATTTT,CASSTQTGGGQPQHF
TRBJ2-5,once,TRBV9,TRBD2,TGTGCCAGCAGCGCTCCGGGACTAGCGGGAGCCCTCCAAGAGACCCAGTACTTC,CASSAPGLAGALQETQYF
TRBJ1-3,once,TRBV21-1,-,TGTGCCAGCAGCAAAGGTCCAAAGCCTGGAAACACCATATATTTT,CASSKGPKPGNTIYF
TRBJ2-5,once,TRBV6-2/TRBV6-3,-,TGTGCCAGCACCCCAGCGGGCAGACAAGAGACCCAGTACTTC,CASTPAGRQETQYF
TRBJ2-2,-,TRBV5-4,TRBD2,TGTGCCAGCCACCCCGTGGGACTAGCGGGAAGAGTCGGGGAGCTGTTTTTT,CASHPVGLAGRVGELFF
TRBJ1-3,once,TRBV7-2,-,TGTGCCAGCAGCTTTCGGGGTATCGTGGACACCATATATTTT,CASSFRGIVDTIYF
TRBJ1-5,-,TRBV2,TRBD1,TGTGCCAGCAGTCCGGACAGGGAAGGCAATCAGCCCCAGCATTTT,CASSPDREGNQPQHF
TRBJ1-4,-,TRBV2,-,TGTGCCAGCACCCCGGACAGCCTCCAACTGTTTTTT,CASTPDSLQLFF
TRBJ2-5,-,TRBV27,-,TGTGCCAGCAGTTTATCGGGGGACTCCGGCGTCCAGTACTTC,CASSLSGDSGVQYF
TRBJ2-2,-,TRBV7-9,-,TGTGCCAGCAGCTTAGGGCTAGTCAGAAACACCGGGGAGCTGTTTTTT,CASSLGLVRNTGELFF
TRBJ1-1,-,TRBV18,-,TGTGCCAGCTCACCCCTCAGGGACACTGAAGCTTTCTTT,CASSPLRDTEAFF
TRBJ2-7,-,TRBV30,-,TGTGCCTGGAGTGTACGAAGGACAACCTACGAGCAGTACTTC,CAWSVRRTTYEQYF
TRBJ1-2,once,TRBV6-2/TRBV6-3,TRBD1,TGTGCCAGCAGCGGACAGGCCGGGGGCTATGGCTACACCTTC,CASSGQAGGYGYTF
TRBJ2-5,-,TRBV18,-,TGTGCCAGCTCACCACCGTCCGAGAGGGAGACCCAGTACTTC,CASSPPSERETQYF
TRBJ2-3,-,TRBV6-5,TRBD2,TGTGCCAGCAGAGGACTAGCGCGAACCACAGATACGCAGTATTTT,CASRGLARTTDTQYF
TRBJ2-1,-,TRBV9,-,TGTGCCAGCAGCGTTAGCGCCCATGAGCAGTTCTTC,CASSVSAHEQFF
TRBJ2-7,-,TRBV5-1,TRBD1,TGCGCCAGCAGCACACAGGGGGCGAGCTCCTACGAGCAGTACTTC,CASSTQGASSYEQYF
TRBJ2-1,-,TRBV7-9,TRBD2,TGTGCCAGCAGCTTCGGGACTAGCGGGGCCAATGAGCAGTTCTTC,CASSFGTSGANEQFF
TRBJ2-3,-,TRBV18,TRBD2,TGTGCCAGCTCACCTGGCGGGAGGGCAGATACGCAGTATTTT,CASSPGGRADTQYF
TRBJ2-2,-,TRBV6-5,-,TGTGCCAGCACCGAACAGGGTACGGGGGAGCTGTTTTTT,CASTEQGTGELFF
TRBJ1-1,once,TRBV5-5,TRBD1,TGTGCCAGCAGCTTGGCTTCAGGGGGGTGGACTGAAGCTTTCTTT,CASSLASGGWTEAFF
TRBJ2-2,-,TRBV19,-,TGTGCCAGTAGTGCACCGACAGTTGGGGAGCTGTTTTTT,CASSAPTVGELFF
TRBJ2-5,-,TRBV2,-,TGTGCCAGCAATACGTGGCAGGGCGAAGAGACCCAGTACTTC,CASNTWQGEETQYF
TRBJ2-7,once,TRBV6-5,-,TGTGCCAGCTCGAACGGCGGAGATTTCTACGAGCAGTACTTC,CASSNGGDFYEQYF
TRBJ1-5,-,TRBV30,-,TGTGCCTGGAGTGGGCGGGGGAGTCAGCCCCAGCATTTT,CAWSGRGSQPQHF
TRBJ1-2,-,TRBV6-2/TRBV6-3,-,TGTGCCAGCAGTTTGAGCCGGGGCTATGGCTACACCTTC,CASSLSRGYGYTF
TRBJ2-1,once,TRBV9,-,TGTGCCAGCAGCGTAGGGCTCCACAATGAGCAGTTCTTC,CASSVGLHNEQFF
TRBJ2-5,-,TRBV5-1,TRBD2,TGCGCCAGCAGCTTGGGCGGGAGGGGAGAGACCCAGTACTTC,CASSLGGRGETQYF
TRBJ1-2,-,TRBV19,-,TGTGCCAGTAGTACCGGGGACTTTTTGTATGGCTACACCTTC,CASSTGDFLYGYTF
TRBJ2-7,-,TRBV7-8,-,TGTGCCAGCAGCCGCGACGGGGAATACTACGAGCAGTACTTC,CASSRDGEYYEQYF
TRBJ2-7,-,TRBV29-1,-,TGCAGCGCCCGGTGGGCCAACGAACCCTACGAGCAGTACTTC,CSARWANEPYEQYF
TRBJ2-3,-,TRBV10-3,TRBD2,TGTGCCATCAGTGATCCCCGACTAGCGGGAGGGGATACGCAGTATTTT,CAISDPRLAGGDTQYF
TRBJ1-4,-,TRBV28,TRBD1,TGTGCCGCTCAGGGGGTGACTAATGAAAAACTGTTTTTT,CAAQGVTNEKLFF
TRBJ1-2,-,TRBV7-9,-,TGTGCCAGCAGCTTCACAGGGAGCGGCTACACCTTC,CASSFTGSGYTF
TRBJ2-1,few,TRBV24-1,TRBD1,TGTGCCACCAGTGATTTGAGGCAGGGGGTGGCCGGTGGGCAGTTCTTC,CATSDLRQGVAGGQFF
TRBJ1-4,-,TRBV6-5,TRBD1,TGTGCCAGCAGAAAACAGGGGTCTAATGAAAAACTGTTTTTT,CASRKQGSNEKLFF
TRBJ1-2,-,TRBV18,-,TGTGCCAGCTCACATCCAGTTGGGCCCCCTTGGGATGGCTACACCTTC,CASSHPVGPPWDGYTF
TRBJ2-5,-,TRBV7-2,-,TGTGCCAGCAGCCCGGACAGCGCACGAGAGACCCAGTACTTC,CASSPDSARETQYF
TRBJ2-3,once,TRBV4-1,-,TGCGCCAGCAGCTTAACCCTAGTGGATACGCAGTATTTT,CASSLTLVDTQYF
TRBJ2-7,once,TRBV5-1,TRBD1,TGCGCCAGCAGCTTGGGACAGGGGGCTTGGGTGGGGTCCTACGAGCAGTACTTC,CASSLGQGAWVGSYEQYF
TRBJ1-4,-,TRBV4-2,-,TGTGCCAGCAGCCAAAAATGGGGGGGAAAGGGGGAAAAACTGTTTTTT,CASSQKWGGKGEKLFF
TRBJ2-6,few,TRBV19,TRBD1,TGTGCCAGTAGTCCCTCCGGGACAGGACCCTCTGGGGCCAACGTCCTGACTTTC,CASSPSGTGPSGANVLTF
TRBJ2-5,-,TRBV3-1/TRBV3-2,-,TGTGCCAGCAGCCAAGAGGAGGAGACCCAGTACTTC,CASSQEEETQYF
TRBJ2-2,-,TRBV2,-,TGTGCCAGCAGTGCTGACAGACCGAACACCGGGGAGCTGTTTTTT,CASSADRPNTGELFF
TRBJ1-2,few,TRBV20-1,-,TGCAGTGCCCATCAGGGCAGCTACACCTTC,CSAHQGSYTF
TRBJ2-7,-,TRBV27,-,TGTGCCAGCCGCATGGGGAGGTGGTACTTC,CASRMGRWYF
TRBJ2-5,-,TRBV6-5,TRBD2,TGTGCCAGTCAGCGGGGGTTACAAGAGACCCAGTACTTC,CASQRGLQETQYF
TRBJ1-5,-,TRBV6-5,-,TGTGCCAGCAGTTACTCGGGGAGGGGTCAGCCCCAGCATTTT,CASSYSGRGQPQHF
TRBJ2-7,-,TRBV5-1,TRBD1,TGCGCCAGCAGCTTGGCCGAACAGGGGGGCTACGAGCAGTACTTC,CASSLAEQGGYEQYF
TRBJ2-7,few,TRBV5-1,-,TGCGCCAGCAGCTTGGAGCAGGGCGTGGCGCAGTACTTC,CASSLEQGVAQYF
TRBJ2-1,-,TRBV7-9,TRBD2,TGTGCCAGCAGCCCGGGGACTAGCGGGGGCCCCAGCTCCTACAATGAGCAGTTCTTC,CASSPGTSGGPSSYNEQFF